This T cell receptor beta chain was retrieved from a study of CD8+ T cells in alopecia areata. Study-wide background: Oral tofacitinib (5 to 10 mg twice daily) was administered to treated patients. Study-wide points: Sequencing of scalp tissue also captures the resident alphabeta T cells of normal skin.

In germline, CDR1 is LNHNV, CDR2 YYDKDF (reference sequence). V was cut by 0 bases and J by 4 bases, with 6 bases left in between. The CDR3 contains 13 residues. Treatment in this sample: oral pan-JAK inhibitor, 5-10 mg twice daily. Remarks on this clone: Its antigen remains unknown.

RNA was isolated and reverse transcribed to cDNA, the sequencing template. Here immunoSEQ multiplex PCR was the method, and the copy in TCRdb shows in-frame clones only, minus some. This table has about 130,000 clones, nearly 55% appearing once. The sequence was obtained from a human donor with alopecia areata. V and J are TRBV15 and TRBJ2-5; D ambiguous. The material sequenced was CD8+ T cells sorted from blood, taken at week 4, from a patient treated with tofacitinib. For the CDR3, the DNA is TGTGCCACCAGCAGAGATCGAGCAGAGACCCAGTACTTC. The encoded protein is CATSRDRAETQYF.